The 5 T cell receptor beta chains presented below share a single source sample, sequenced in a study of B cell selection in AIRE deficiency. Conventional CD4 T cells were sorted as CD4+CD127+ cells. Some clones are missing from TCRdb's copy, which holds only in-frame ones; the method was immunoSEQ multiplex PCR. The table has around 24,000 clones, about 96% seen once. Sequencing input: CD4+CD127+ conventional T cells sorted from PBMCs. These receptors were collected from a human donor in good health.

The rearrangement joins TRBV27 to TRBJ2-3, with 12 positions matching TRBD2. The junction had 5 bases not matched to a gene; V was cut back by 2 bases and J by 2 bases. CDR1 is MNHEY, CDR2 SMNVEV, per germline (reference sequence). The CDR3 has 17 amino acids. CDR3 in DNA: TGTGCCAGCAGTTTACGGCGACTAGCGGGGGACACAGATACGCAGTATTTT. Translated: CASSLRRLAGDTDTQYF.

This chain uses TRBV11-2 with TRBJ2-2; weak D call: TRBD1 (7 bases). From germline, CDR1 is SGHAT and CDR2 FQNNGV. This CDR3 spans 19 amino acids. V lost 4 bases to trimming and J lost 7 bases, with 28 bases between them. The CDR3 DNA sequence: TGTGCCAGCAGCTCATTAGGACAGGAGACTTTCGGGAGAGACGGGGAGCTGTTTTTT. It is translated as CASSSLGQETFGRDGELFF.

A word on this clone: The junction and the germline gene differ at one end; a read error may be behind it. The CDR3 DNA follows: TGTGCCAGCAGCCCTGACAGGAGTCCCGTCTTC. Its protein product is CASSPDRSPVF. This chain connects TRBV11-2 to TRBJ1-2; perhaps TRBD1 as D (6 bases). The V gene's germline CDR1 is SGHAT and CDR2 FQNNGV. The CDR3 is made up of 11 amino acids.

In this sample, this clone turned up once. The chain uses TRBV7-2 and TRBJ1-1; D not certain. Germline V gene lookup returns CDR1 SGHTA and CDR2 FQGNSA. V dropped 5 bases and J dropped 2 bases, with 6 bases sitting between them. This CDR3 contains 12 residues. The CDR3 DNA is TGTGCCAGCAGCATCGAAAACACTGAAGCTTTCTTT. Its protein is CASSIENTEAFF.

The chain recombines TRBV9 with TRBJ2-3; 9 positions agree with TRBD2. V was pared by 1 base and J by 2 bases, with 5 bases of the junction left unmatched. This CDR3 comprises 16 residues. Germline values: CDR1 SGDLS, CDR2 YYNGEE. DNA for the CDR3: TGTGCCAGCAGCGTACCTAGCGGGGTTAACACAGATACGCAGTATTTT. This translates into CASSVPSGVNTDTQYF.